Listed here are 10 T cell receptor beta chains from one sample, sequenced in a study of shared clonotypes between healthy human individuals. Only in-frame clones appear in the TCRdb table, and some are missing; sequencing was by immunoSEQ multiplex PCR. Of 1,400,000 or so clones in the sample, 98% to 99% were seen once. Sequenced input: naive CD4+ T cells sorted from blood. Specified subset: CD45RA+ positively selected. The receptors come from a man aged 30 to 45 in good health.

V gene TRBV5-1 combines with J gene TRBJ1-2; TRBD1 matches 8 bases. This CDR3 contains 13 residues. V was clipped by 1 base and J by 7 bases; unmatched bases: 3. CDR1 and CDR2 from the germline V gene are SGHRS and YFSETQ. The CDR3 loop is CASSLSTGGGYTF. CDR3 in DNA: TGCGCCAGCAGCTTGTCTACAGGGGGTGGCTACACCTTC.

V and J are TRBV5-4 and TRBJ2-6, with 7 bases identical to TRBD1. This CDR3 comprises 18 residues. V lost 5 bases, J lost 0 bases, and 11 bases stayed unmatched. Germline V gives CDR1 SGHNT, CDR2 YYREEE (reference sequence). CDR3 in amino acids: CASSYGQVTHSGANVLTF. The CDR3 DNA reads TGTGCCAGCAGTTACGGACAGGTTACACACTCTGGGGCCAACGTCCTGACTTTC. Together with reference TRBV5-4 and TRBJ2-6, the CDR3 gives the full variable domain: ETGVTQSPTHLIKTRGQQVTLRCSSQSGHNTVSWYQQALGQGPQFIFQYYREEENGRGNFPPRFSGLQFPNYSSELNVNALELDDSALYLCASSYGQVTHSGANVLTFGAGSRLTVL.

The CDR3 is CASSDAGGPRSGEQFF. The DNA of the CDR3 is TGTGCCAGCAGTGACGCGGGAGGGCCACGTTCGGGTGAGCAGTTCTTC. The chain uses TRBV6-4 and TRBJ2-1, with 9 nucleotides matching TRBD2. The CDR3 extends over 16 amino acids. Germline-derived CDR1 and CDR2 are MRHNA and SNTAGT. V was clipped by 2 bases and J by 9 bases; unmatched bases: 11.

The chain is built from TRBV7-9 and TRBJ1-2, with 12 bases fitting TRBD1. Germline V gene lookup returns CDR1 SEHNR and CDR2 FQNEAQ (reference sequence). This CDR3 region has 15 residues. Trimming removed 4 bases from V and 6 bases from J; junction bases left unmatched: 6. DNA for the CDR3: TGTGCCAGCAGCTCTCCGGGACAGGGGGCGCATGGCTACACCTTC. Residues: CASSSPGQGAHGYTF.

The J gene is TRBJ2-5, the V gene TRBV5-4, with D tentatively TRBD1 (5 bases). The V gene lost 4 bases and the J gene lost 4 bases, with 11 bases spanning the gap. CDR3 length: 13 residues. Germline V gene sequence: CDR1 SGHNT, CDR2 YYREEE (reference sequence). For the CDR3, the DNA is TGTGCCAGCAGCCCCCAGGGTGGAGAGACCCAGTACTTC. Translated: CASSPQGGETQYF.

This chain uses TRBV5-1 with TRBJ2-7; TRBD1 matches 9 bases. J gave up 6 bases and V 6 bases, and 7 bases lay outside the gene matches. This CDR3 has 13 residues. CDR1 and CDR2 (germline): SGHRS, YFSETQ. The CDR3 region has the DNA TGCGCCAGCACCGGGACAGGGTTGGGCGAGCAGTACTTC. Translating gives CASTGTGLGEQYF.

This clone was recorded only once. This chain links TRBV6-6 with TRBJ1-1; maybe TRBD1 (5 bases). Germline V lookup: CDR1 MNHNY, CDR2 SVGAGI (reference sequence). The V and J ends lost 6 bases and 7 bases respectively, with 12 bases between them. The CDR3 contains 12 residues. CDR3 sequence reads: CASRAGSGEAFF. For the CDR3, the DNA is TGTGCCAGCAGAGCAGGGAGTGGTGAAGCTTTCTTT.

The genes are TRBV30 and TRBJ2-1; D gene uncertain. V dropped 0 bases and J dropped 1 base, with 10 bases sitting between them. Germline CDR1 GTSNPN, CDR2 SVGIG (reference sequence). The CDR3 contains 15 residues. This chain's CDR3 is CAWSVGRLSYNEQFF. CDR3 nucleotide sequence: TGTGCCTGGAGTGTTGGTAGGTTGTCCTACAATGAGCAGTTCTTC.

V is TRBV6-4 and J is TRBJ2-1; D gene unclear. The CDR3 loop spans 15 amino acids. V lost 5 bases to trimming and J lost 6 bases, with 17 bases between them. CDR1 MRHNA and CDR2 SNTAGT come from the germline V gene. DNA of the CDR3: TGTGCCAGCAGTCCCGGGCCCCGAGTAGGCAATGAGCAGTTCTTC. This sequence encodes CASSPGPRVGNEQFF.

The V gene is TRBV9, the J gene TRBJ2-7; no clear D gene. V gave up 1 base and J gave up 6 bases, with 11 bases separating them. The CDR3 totals 13 residues. Germline assignment: CDR1 SGDLS and CDR2 YYNGEE. The CDR3 here is CASSVSPAGEQYF. DNA of the CDR3: TGTGCCAGCAGCGTATCCCCAGCCGGCGAGCAGTACTTC.